Given below is one T cell receptor (beta chain) in context. Antigen specificity is unknown. This entry comes from a study of T cell repertoires in ileal Crohn's disease. Study context: Patients had a median roughly 8-year disease duration, and less than 40% were active smokers. Biopsies of inflamed ileum from the surgical specimen form M0 samples. Study-wide points: High-frequency clones were more common in sorted CD8 than CD4 cells.

Method: immunoSEQ multiplex PCR; TCRdb's copy keeps in-frame clones and lacks some. The sample has around 15,000 clones; roughly 80% are singletons. As for time point: inflamed ileum from the surgical specimen. Eligibility required adulthood, ileal or ileocolonic Crohn's disease and indicated ileocolonic resection. Per germline, CDR1 SGHAT and CDR2 FQDESV (reference sequence). The CDR3 covers 15 residues. The ends were cut back, 1 base at V and 0 bases at J, with 7 bases in the middle. The clonotype was recovered from an adult with Crohn's disease. The chain employs TRBV11-1 and TRBJ2-1; D unresolved. Sequencing used ileal tissue. The CDR3 sequence is CASSLGVGSYNEQFF. In DNA form, the CDR3 reads TGTGCCAGCAGCTTAGGGGTGGGCTCCTACAATGAGCAGTTCTTC.